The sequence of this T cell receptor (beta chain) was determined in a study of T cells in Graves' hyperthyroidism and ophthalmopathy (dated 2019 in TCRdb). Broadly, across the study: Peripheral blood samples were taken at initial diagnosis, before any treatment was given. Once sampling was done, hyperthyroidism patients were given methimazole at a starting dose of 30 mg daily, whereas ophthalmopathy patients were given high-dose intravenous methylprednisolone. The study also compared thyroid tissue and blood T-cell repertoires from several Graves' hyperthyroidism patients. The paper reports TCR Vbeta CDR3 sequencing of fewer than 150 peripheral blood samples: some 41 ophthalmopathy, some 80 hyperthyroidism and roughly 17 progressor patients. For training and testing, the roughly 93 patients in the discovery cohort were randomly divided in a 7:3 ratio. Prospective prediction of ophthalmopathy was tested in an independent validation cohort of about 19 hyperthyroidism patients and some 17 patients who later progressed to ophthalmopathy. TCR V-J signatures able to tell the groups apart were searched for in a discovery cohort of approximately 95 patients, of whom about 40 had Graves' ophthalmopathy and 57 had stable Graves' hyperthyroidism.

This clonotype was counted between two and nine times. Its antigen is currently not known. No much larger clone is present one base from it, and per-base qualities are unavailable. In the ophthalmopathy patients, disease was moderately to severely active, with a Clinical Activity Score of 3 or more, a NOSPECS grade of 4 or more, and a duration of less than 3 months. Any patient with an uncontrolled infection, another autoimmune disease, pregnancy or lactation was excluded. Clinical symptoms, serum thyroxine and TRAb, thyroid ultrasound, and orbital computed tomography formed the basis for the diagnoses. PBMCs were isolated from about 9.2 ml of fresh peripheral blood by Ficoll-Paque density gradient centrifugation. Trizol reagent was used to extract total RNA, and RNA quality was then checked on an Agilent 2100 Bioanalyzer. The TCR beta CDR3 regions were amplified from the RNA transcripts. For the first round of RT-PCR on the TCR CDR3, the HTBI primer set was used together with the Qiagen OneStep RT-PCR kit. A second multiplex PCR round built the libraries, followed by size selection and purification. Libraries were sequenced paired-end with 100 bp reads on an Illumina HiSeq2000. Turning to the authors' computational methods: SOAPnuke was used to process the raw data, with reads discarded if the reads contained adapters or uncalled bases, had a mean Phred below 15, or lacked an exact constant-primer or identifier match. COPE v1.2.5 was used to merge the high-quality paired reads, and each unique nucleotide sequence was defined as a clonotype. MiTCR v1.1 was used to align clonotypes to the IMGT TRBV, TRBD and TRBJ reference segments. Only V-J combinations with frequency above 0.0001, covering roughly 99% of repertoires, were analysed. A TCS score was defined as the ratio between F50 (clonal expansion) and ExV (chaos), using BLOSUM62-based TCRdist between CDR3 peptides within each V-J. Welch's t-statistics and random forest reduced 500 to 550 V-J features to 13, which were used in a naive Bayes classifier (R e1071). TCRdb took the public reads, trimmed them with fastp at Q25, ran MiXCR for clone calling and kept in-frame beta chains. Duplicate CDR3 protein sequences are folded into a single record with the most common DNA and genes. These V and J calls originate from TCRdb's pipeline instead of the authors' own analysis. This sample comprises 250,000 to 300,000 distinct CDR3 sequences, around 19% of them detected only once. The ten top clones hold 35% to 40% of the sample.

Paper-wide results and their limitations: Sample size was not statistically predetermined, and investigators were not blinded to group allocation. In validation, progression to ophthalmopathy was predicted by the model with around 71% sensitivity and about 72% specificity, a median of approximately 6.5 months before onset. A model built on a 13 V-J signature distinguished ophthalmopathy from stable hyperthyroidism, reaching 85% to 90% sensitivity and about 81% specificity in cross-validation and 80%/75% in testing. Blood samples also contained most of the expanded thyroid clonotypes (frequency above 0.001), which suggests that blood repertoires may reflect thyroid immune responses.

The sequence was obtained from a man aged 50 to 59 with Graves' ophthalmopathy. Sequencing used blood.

The DNA sequence is given as TGTGCCAGCAGTGAAGAGTTTCCTCAAGAGACCCAGTACTTC. Translated, this gives CASSEEFPQETQYF. This chain joins TRBV6-1 to TRBJ2-5; no D gene call is confident. The germline V gene sets CDR1 to MNHNS and CDR2 to SASEGT. V sheds 1 base and J sheds 2 bases, leaving 8 bases between their ends. From its cysteine to its phenylalanine, the CDR3 spans 14 amino acids. The retained sequence is limited to the CDR3, 42 bases, with the frame set at the first base.